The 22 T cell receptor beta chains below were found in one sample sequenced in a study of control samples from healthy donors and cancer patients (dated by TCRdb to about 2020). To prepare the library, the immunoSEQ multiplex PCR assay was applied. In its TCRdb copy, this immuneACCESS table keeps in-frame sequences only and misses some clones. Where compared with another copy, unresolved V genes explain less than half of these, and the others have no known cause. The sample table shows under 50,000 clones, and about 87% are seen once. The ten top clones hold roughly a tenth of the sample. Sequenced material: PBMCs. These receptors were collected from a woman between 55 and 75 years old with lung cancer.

The CDR3 here is CASSEKSGQLFFSGNTIYF. CDR3 DNA: TGTGCCAGCAGCGAGAAGTCGGGACAGTTATTTTTCTCTGGAAACACCATATATTTT. V gene TRBV28 combines with J gene TRBJ1-3; 7 nucleotides line up with TRBD1. V shed 6 bases, J shed 0 bases, and the junction held 17 bases outside the gene matches. This CDR3 spans 19 amino acids. Germline V gene sequence: CDR1 MDHEN, CDR2 SYDVKM.

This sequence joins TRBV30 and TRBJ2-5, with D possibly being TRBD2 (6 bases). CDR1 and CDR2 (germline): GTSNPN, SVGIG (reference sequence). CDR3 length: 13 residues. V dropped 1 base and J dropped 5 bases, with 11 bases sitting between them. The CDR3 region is CAWSGGEEETQYF. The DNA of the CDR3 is TGTGCCTGGAGTGGTGGGGAGGAGGAGACCCAGTACTTC.

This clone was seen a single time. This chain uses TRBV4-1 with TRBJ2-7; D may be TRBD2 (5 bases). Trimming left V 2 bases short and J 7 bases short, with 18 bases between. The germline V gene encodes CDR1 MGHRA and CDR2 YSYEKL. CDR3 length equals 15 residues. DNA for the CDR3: TGCGCCAGCAGCCAAAACCTCGGGAAGGCAAGGGAGCAGTACTTC. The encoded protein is CASSQNLGKAREQYF.

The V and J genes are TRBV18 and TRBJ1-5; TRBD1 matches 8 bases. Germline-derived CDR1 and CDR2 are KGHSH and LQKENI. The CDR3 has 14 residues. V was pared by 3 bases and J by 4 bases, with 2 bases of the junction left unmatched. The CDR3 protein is CASSPTGENQPQHF. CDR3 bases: TGTGCCAGCTCACCGACAGGGGAGAATCAGCCCCAGCATTTT.

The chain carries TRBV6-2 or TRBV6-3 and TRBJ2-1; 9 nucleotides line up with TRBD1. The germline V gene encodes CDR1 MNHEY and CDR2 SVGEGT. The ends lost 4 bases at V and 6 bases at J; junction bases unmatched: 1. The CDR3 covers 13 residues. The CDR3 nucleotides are TGTGCCAGCAGTTGGGACAGGGTCAATGAGCAGTTCTTC. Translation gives CASSWDRVNEQFF.

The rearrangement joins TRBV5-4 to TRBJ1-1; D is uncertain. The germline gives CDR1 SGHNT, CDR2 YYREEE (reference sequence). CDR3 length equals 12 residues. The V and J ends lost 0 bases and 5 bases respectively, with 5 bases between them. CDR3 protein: CASSLGVTEAFF. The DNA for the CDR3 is TGTGCCAGCAGCTTGGGGGTAACTGAAGCTTTCTTT.

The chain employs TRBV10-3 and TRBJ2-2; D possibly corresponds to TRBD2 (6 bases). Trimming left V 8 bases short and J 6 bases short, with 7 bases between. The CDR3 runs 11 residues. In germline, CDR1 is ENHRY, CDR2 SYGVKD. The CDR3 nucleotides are TGTGCCATCGGGGGGTCCGGGGAGCTGTTTTTT. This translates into CAIGGSGELFF.

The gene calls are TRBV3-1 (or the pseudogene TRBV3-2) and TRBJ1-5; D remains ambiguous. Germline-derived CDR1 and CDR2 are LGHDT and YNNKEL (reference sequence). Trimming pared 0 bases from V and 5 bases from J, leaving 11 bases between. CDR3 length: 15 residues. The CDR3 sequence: CASSQDSGSHQPQHF. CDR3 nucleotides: TGTGCCAGCAGCCAAGATTCGGGGTCCCATCAGCCCCAGCATTTT.

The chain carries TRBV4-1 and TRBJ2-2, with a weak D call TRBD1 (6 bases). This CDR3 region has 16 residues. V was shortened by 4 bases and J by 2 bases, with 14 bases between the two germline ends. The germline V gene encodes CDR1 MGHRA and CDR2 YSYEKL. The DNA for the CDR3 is TGCGCCAGCAGCCCCCCAGACAGGACCAACACCGGGGAGCTGTTTTTT. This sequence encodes CASSPPDRTNTGELFF.

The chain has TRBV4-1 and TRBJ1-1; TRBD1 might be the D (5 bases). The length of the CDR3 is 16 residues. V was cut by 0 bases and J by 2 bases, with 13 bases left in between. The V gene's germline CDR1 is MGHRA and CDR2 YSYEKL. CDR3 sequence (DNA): TGCGCCAGCAGCCAAGACCGTGGAGGGACTAACACTGAAGCTTTCTTT. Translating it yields CASSQDRGGTNTEAFF.

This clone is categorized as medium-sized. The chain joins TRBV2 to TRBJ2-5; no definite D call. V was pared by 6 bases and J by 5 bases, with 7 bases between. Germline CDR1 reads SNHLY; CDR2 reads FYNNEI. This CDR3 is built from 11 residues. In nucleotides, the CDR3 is TGTGCCAGCAGGCAAATCGAGACCCAGTACTTC. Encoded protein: CASRQIETQYF.

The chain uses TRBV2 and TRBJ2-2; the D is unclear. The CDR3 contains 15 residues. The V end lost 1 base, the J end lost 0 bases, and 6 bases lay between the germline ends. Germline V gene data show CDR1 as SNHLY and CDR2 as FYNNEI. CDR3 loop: CASSEGAANTGELFF. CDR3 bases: TGTGCCAGCAGTGAAGGAGCAGCGAACACCGGGGAGCTGTTTTTT.

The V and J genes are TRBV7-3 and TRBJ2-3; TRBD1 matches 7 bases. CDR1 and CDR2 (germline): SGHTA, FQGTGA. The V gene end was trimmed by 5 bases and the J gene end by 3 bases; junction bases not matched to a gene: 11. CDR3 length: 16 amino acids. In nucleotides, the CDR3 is TGTGCCAGCAGCCTAATCGACAGGGAGAGGACAGATACGCAGTATTTT. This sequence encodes CASSLIDRERTDTQYF.

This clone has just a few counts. As DNA, the CDR3 is TGTGCTAGTGGTTTGGGAGGCCTGACAGACCACGGCTACACCTTC. Protein: CASGLGGLTDHGYTF. The chain uses TRBV12-5 and TRBJ1-2; maybe TRBD1 (5 bases). The germline gives CDR1 LGHNT, CDR2 FRNRAP. This CDR3 has 15 amino acids. Trimming cost V 1 base and J 8 bases, with 17 bases left between them. Drawing the rest from reference TRBV12-5 and TRBJ1-2, the complete variable domain is DARVTQTPRHKVTEMGQEVTMRCQPILGHNTVFWYRQTMMQGLELLAYFRNRAPLDDSGMPKDRFSAEMPDATLATLKIQPSEPRDSAVYFCASGLGGLTDHGYTFGSGTRLTVV.

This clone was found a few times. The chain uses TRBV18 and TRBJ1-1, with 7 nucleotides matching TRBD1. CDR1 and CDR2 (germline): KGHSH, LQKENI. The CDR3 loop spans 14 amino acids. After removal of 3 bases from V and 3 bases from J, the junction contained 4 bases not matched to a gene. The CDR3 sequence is CASSPTGIDTEAFF. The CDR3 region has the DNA TGTGCCAGCTCACCGACAGGGATCGACACTGAAGCTTTCTTT. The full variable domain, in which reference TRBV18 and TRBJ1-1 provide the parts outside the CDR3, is NAGVMQNPRHLVRRRGQEARLRCSPMKGHSHVYWYRQLPEEGLKFMVYLQKENIIDESGMPKERFSAEFPKEGPSILRIQQVVRGDSAAYFCASSPTGIDTEAFFGQGTRLTVV.

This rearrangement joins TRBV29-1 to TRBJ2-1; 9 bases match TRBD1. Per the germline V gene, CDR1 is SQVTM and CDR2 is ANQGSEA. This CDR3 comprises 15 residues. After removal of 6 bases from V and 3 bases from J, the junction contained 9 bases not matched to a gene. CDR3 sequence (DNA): TGCAGCGTAGCCATACCGGGACAGGGCTACAATGAGCAGTTCTTC. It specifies CSVAIPGQGYNEQFF.

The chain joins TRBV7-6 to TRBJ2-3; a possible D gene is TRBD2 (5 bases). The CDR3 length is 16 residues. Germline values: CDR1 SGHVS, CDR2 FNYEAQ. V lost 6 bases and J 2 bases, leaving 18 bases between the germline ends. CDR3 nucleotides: TGTGCCAGCAGTCGAAACGGACTGGGAAACACAGATACGCAGTATTTT. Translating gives CASSRNGLGNTDTQYF.

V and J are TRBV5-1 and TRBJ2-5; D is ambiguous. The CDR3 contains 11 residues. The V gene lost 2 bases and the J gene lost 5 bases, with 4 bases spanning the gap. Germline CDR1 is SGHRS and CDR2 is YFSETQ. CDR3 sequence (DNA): TGCGCCAGCAGCTTAACGGAGACCCAGTACTTC. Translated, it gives CASSLTETQYF.

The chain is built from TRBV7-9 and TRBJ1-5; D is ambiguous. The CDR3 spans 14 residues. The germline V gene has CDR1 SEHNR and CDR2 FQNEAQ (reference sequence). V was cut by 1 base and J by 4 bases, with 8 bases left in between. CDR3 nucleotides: TGTGCCAGCAGCTTAGAACAAGGGAATCAGCCCCAGCATTTT. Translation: CASSLEQGNQPQHF.

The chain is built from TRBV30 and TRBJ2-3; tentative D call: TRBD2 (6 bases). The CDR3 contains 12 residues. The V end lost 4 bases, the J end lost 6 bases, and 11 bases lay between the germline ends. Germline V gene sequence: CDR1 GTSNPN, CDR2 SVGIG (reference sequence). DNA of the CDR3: TGTGCCTGGAAGAGTGGGGGGGATACGCAGTATTTT. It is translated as CAWKSGGDTQYF.

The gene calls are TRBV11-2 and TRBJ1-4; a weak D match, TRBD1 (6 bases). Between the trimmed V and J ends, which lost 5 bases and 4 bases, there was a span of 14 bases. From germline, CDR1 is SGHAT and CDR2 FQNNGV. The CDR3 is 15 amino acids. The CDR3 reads CASSQGTVNNEKLFF. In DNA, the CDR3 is TGTGCCAGCAGCCAGGGGACCGTTAATAATGAAAAACTGTTTTTT.

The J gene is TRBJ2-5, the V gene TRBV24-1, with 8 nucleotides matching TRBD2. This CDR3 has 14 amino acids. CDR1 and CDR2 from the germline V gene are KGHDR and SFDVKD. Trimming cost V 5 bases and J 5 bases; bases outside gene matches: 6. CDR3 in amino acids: CATSAGSGMETQYF. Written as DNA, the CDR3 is TGTGCCACCAGTGCGGGTAGCGGGATGGAGACCCAGTACTTC.